The sequence of this T cell receptor beta chain was determined in a study of molecular identifiers for immune sequencing clone quantification. The CDR3 consists of 18 residues. Germline V lookup: CDR1 SGHDN, CDR2 FVKESK. The ends were cut back, 5 bases at V and 0 bases at J, with 20 bases in the middle. TCRdb redid the calling of the PCR reads with MiXCR, one entry per CDR3 protein. The sample records over 85,000 distinct CDR3 sequences, 35% being singletons. Naive CD8 T cells, phenotype CD8+CD4-CCR7+CD45RA+, were sorted. The source is a human donor in good health. Some libraries in this study had Jurkat cell RNA spiked in. This rearrangement joins TRBV14 to TRBJ1-5; TRBD1 might be the D (6 bases). The sequenced sample consisted of naive CD8+ T cells from blood, with Jurkat cell RNA spiked in. Documented subset: FACS-sorted CD8+CD4-CCR7+CD45RA+ naive T cells. The CDR3 nucleotides are TGTGCCAGCAGCGCTCGCGACAGGCGACGCTATAGCAATCAGCCCCAGCATTTT. Amino acids: CASSARDRRRYSNQPQHF.